The 20 T cell receptor beta chains below were found in one sample sequenced in a study of cytomegalovirus exposure and HLA in healthy donors. PCR primers comprised 60 Vbeta and 13 Jbeta primers. Some clones are missing from TCRdb's copy, which holds only in-frame ones; the method was immunoSEQ multiplex PCR. This repertoire shows around 250,000 clones, over 70% found once; its top ten account for around 8%. Specimen: PBMCs. The receptors shown here come from a woman aged 60-70 years in good health and CMV-seropositive.

The rearrangement uses TRBV6-5 and TRBJ1-3, with a possible D match to TRBD1 (5 bases). Germline CDR1 is MNHEY and CDR2 is SVGAGI. V lost 2 bases to trimming and J lost 8 bases, with 13 bases between them. The CDR3 is 14 residues long. The CDR3 nucleotides are TGTGCCAGCAGTTACAAGGGGTTAGGATACACCATATATTTT. This sequence encodes CASSYKGLGYTIYF.

CDR3 sequence: CASSQGLAGGRGKNIQYF. The CDR3 region has the DNA TGCGCCAGCAGCCAGGGACTAGCGGGAGGAAGGGGCAAAAACATTCAGTACTTC. V gene TRBV4-1 combines with J gene TRBJ2-4; 15 nucleotides align to TRBD2. Germline V gives CDR1 MGHRA, CDR2 YSYEKL. The CDR3 extends over 18 amino acids. After removal of 3 bases from V and 3 bases from J, the junction contained 6 bases not matched to a gene.

J is TRBJ1-1 and V is TRBV28, with 10 bases lining up with TRBD1. V shed 6 bases and J 5 bases; nucleotides not matched to a gene: 3. This CDR3 region has 13 residues. CDR1 and CDR2 (germline): MDHEN, SYDVKM. CDR3 region: CASRDRGQTEAFF. CDR3 nucleotides: TGTGCCAGCAGAGACAGGGGGCAGACTGAAGCTTTCTTT.

The chain combines TRBV7-3 with TRBJ2-3; tentative D call: TRBD1 (6 bases). V was cut by 2 bases and J by 11 bases, with 11 bases left in between. The CDR3 spans 12 residues. From germline, CDR1 is SGHTA and CDR2 FQGTGA. CDR3 protein: CASSLGEGEQYF. The CDR3 DNA is TGTGCCAGCAGCTTAGGCGAGGGGGAGCAGTATTTT.

This clone was observed a few times. V usage is TRBV7-6 and J usage is TRBJ2-5, with TRBD2 identical over 9 bases. Germline-derived CDR1 and CDR2 are SGHVS and FNYEAQ. The J segment lost 4 bases and the V segment lost 4 bases, leaving 10 bases of the junction unmatched. The CDR3 has 16 residues. The CDR3 DNA sequence: TGTGCCAGCAGCTCGGGGCTAGCGGGAAATAGAGAGACCCAGTACTTC. Translation gives CASSSGLAGNRETQYF.

V is TRBV28 and J is TRBJ1-1; D not certain. The CDR3 extends over 14 amino acids. V lost 3 bases and J 0 bases, leaving 8 bases between the germline ends. CDR1 and CDR2 from the germline V gene are MDHEN and SYDVKM. The CDR3 DNA follows: TGTGCCAGCAGTTTTGGACTCTTGAACACTGAAGCTTTCTTT. Amino acid sequence: CASSFGLLNTEAFF.

This clone was observed a single time. One junction end disagrees with the germline gene, perhaps due to a read error. This sequence joins TRBV10-2 and TRBJ2-7; D may be TRBD2 (6 bases). This CDR3 has 14 amino acids. Germline values: CDR1 WSHSY, CDR2 SAAADI. CDR3 nucleotide sequence: TGCGCCGGCAGTGAACGGCGGGACCCCTACGAGCAGTACTTC. It is translated as CAGSERRDPYEQYF.

The genes are TRBV18 and TRBJ2-5; D might be TRBD2 (7 bases). The germline gives CDR1 KGHSH, CDR2 LQKENI. CDR3 size: 14 residues. The germline V and J ends were trimmed by 6 bases and 6 bases, with 17 bases remaining between them. The CDR3 protein is CASSQGGAGKTQYF. CDR3 DNA: TGTGCCAGCTCGCAAGGGGGGGCCGGGAAGACCCAGTACTTC.

This clone showed up just once. This CDR3 reads CAISASGLLSSYEQYF. Here the CDR3 DNA reads TGTGCCATCAGTGCCTCGGGACTTCTTAGCTCCTACGAGCAGTACTTC. This chain joins TRBV10-3 and TRBJ2-7; D perhaps matches TRBD2 (6 bases). Germline CDR1 is ENHRY and CDR2 is SYGVKD. The CDR3 has 16 residues. V lost 4 bases, J lost 0 bases, and 16 bases lay in between.

The V gene is TRBV25-1, the J gene TRBJ1-2, with 7 bases identical to TRBD1. CDR1 and CDR2 from the germline V gene are MGHDK and SYGVNS. V was clipped by 4 bases and J by 4 bases; unmatched bases: 3. CDR3 size: 13 residues. The CDR3 bases are TGTGCCAGCAGTGCCAGGGGGGCCTATGGCTACACCTTC. Translation: CASSARGAYGYTF.

This sequence joins TRBV14 and TRBJ1-1; D is possibly TRBD1 (5 bases). V lost 7 bases and J 1 base, leaving 7 bases between the germline ends. This CDR3 is 12 amino acids long. Germline CDR1 is SGHDN and CDR2 is FVKESK. The CDR3 bases are TGTGCCAGCAATCAGGGGAACACTGAAGCTTTCTTT. Amino acids: CASNQGNTEAFF.

The rearrangement uses TRBV7-9 and TRBJ2-1, with a weak D call TRBD2 (6 bases). V was clipped by 5 bases and J by 10 bases, with 15 bases between them. This CDR3 spans 13 amino acids. The V gene's germline CDR1 is SEHNR and CDR2 FQNEAQ (reference sequence). Here the CDR3 DNA reads TGTGCCAGCAGCCGGGACTTTCCAAGGGAGCAGTTCTTC. It codes for CASSRDFPREQFF.

The gene calls are TRBV18 and TRBJ2-7; a possible D gene is TRBD1 (5 bases). In germline, CDR1 is KGHSH, CDR2 LQKENI. Trimming stripped 1 base from V and 1 base from J, with 8 bases between. The CDR3 totals 14 residues. The CDR3 DNA is TGTGCCAGCTCACCACTTCGACAGTCCTACGAGCAGTACTTC. Its translation: CASSPLRQSYEQYF.

The chain employs TRBV5-1 and TRBJ1-2; 7 bases line up with TRBD1. Germline values: CDR1 SGHRS, CDR2 YFSETQ. V lost 4 bases, J lost 4 bases, and 4 bases stayed unmatched. The CDR3 has 13 residues. DNA for the CDR3: TGCGCCAGCAGCCTCGAGGGGGCCTATGGCTACACCTTC. As protein: CASSLEGAYGYTF.

The chain couples TRBV7-9 to TRBJ1-2; no definite D call. This CDR3 is built from 13 residues. Germline V gene sequence: CDR1 SEHNR, CDR2 FQNEAQ (reference sequence). Deletions cut 2 bases from V and 6 bases from J, with 10 bases between. This chain's CDR3 is CASSLSASDGYTF. In nucleotides, the CDR3 is TGTGCCAGCAGCTTATCCGCGTCCGATGGCTACACCTTC.

This clone was seen a handful of times. The chain joins TRBV29-1 to TRBJ2-3; the D gene is possibly TRBD1 (5 bases). CDR3 length equals 15 residues. Germline CDR1 SQVTM, CDR2 ANQGSEA. V lost 4 bases and J lost 2, with 16 bases in between. The CDR3 reads CSVVRLTEYTDTQYF. The CDR3 DNA reads as TGCAGCGTTGTCCGGCTGACAGAATACACAGATACGCAGTATTTT.

J is TRBJ2-3 and V is TRBV6-1; TRBD2 is a possible D gene (6 bases). There are 14 residues in the CDR3. V was clipped by 8 bases and J by 0 bases, with 12 bases between them. CDR1 and CDR2 (germline): MNHNS, SASEGT. The CDR3 region is CASCAAGSTDTQYF. The CDR3 DNA reads TGTGCCAGCTGCGCAGCGGGTAGCACAGATACGCAGTATTTT.

This clone was detected only a few times. The chain recombines TRBV7-3 with TRBJ2-5; 12 bases agree with TRBD2. The CDR3 loop spans 17 amino acids. Trimming cost V 5 bases and J 2 bases; bases outside gene matches: 9. Germline CDR1 is SGHTA and CDR2 is FQGTGA. CDR3 nucleotide sequence: TGTGCCAGCAGCCCAACTAGCGGGAGGAGAGGGCAAGAGACCCAGTACTTC. It is translated as CASSPTSGRRGQETQYF.

Concerning this clone itself: At one of its ends the junction is not consistent with the germline gene, which may arise from a read error. The genes are TRBV6-1 and TRBJ1-2; no definite D call. This CDR3 has 14 residues. The germline V gene has CDR1 MNHNS and CDR2 SASEGT. The CDR3 reads CASSGAVKDYGYTF. DNA of the CDR3: TGTGCCAGCAGTGGGGCAGTTAAGGACTATGGCTACACCTTT.

The chain uses TRBV7-3 and TRBJ2-1, with 11 nucleotides matching TRBD2. Per the germline V gene, CDR1 is SGHTA and CDR2 is FQGTGA. The CDR3 extends over 16 amino acids. The J segment lost 7 bases and the V segment lost 4 bases, leaving 9 bases of the junction unmatched. The CDR3 spells CASSSLSTSGNNEQFF. DNA of the CDR3: TGTGCCAGCAGCTCACTCTCGACTAGCGGGAATAATGAGCAGTTCTTC.